These 16 T cell receptor beta chains were all obtained from the same sample, sequenced in a study of identical twins. TCRdb re-called the 5' RACE reads through MiXCR, storing one row per CDR3 protein. Of about 450,000 distinct CDR3 sequences listed, approximately 18% are singletons. Sample: naive T cells sorted from blood. These receptors all come from a man in his fifties in good health.

This clonotype was observed many times. The chain recombines TRBV6-1 with TRBJ2-7; 7 nucleotides line up with TRBD2. CDR1 is MNHNS, CDR2 SASEGT, per germline. The CDR3 totals 15 residues. The trim removed 6 bases at V and 0 bases at J, leaving 8 bases unmatched. CDR3 nucleotides: TGTGCCAGCAGCCTAAGCGGGACGCACTCCTACGAGCAGTACTTC. Translating gives CASSLSGTHSYEQYF.

V and J are TRBV7-2 and TRBJ2-7, with TRBD2 matching 7 bases. Per germline, CDR1 SGHTA and CDR2 FQGNSA. Trimming removed 8 bases from V and 0 bases from J; junction bases left unmatched: 1. This CDR3 contains 12 residues. The CDR3 sequence is CASGGSSYEQYF. The CDR3 region has the DNA TGTGCCAGCGGCGGGAGCTCCTACGAGCAGTACTTC.

This clonotype was seen ten or more times. J is TRBJ1-3 and V is TRBV30; D is undetermined. The V gene's germline CDR1 is GTSNPN and CDR2 SVGIG (reference sequence). V was clipped by 3 bases and J by 2 bases, with 8 bases between them. The CDR3 length is 13 residues. The CDR3 is CAWRGPPGNTIYF. CDR3 coding DNA: TGTGCCTGGAGAGGGCCCCCTGGAAACACCATATATTTT.

This clonotype was seen a few times. V and J are TRBV7-2 and TRBJ2-3; TRBD2 matches at 12 bases. The CDR3 runs to 17 residues. Germline V gene data show CDR1 as SGHTA and CDR2 as FQGNSA. Unmatched junction bases numbered 7, after V lost 5 bases and J lost 1 base. The CDR3 DNA is TGTGCCAGCAGCACCGGACTAGCGGGGCCCCGCACAGATACGCAGTATTTT. This gives the protein CASSTGLAGPRTDTQYF.

This clonotype has ten or more counts. The rearrangement links TRBV6-2 or TRBV6-3 to TRBJ1-5; 7 nucleotides agree with TRBD1. The junction had 16 bases not matched to a gene; V was cut back by 5 bases and J by 6 bases. CDR1 is MNHEY, CDR2 SVGEGT, per germline. The CDR3 has 17 residues. The CDR3: CASSHRDRLFHPQPQHF. CDR3 DNA: TGTGCCAGCAGTCACCGGGACAGATTATTTCACCCTCAGCCCCAGCATTTT.

The chain uses TRBV7-6 and TRBJ2-7, with TRBD2 identical over 13 bases. V shed 5 bases and J 5 bases; nucleotides not matched to a gene: 6. Germline V gene data show CDR1 as SGHVS and CDR2 as FNYEAQ. This CDR3 spans 15 amino acids. Written as DNA, the CDR3 is TGTGCCAGCAGCGATAGACTAGCGGGGGGCCACGAGCAGTACTTC. Translating it yields CASSDRLAGGHEQYF. Together with reference TRBV7-6 and TRBJ2-7, the CDR3 gives the full variable domain: GAGVSQSPRYKVTKRGQDVALRCDPISGHVSLYWYRQALGQGPEFLTYFNYEAQQDKSGLPNDRFSAERPEGSISTLTIQRTEQRDSAMYRCASSDRLAGGHEQYFGPGTRLTVT.

The genes are TRBV5-1 and TRBJ2-5, with 9 nucleotides matching TRBD2. The V segment lost 3 bases and the J segment 5 bases; nucleotides outside the gene matches: 14. CDR1 is SGHRS and CDR2 is YFSETQ in the germline V gene. The CDR3 runs 17 residues. The CDR3 nucleotides are TGCGCCAGCAGCTCGGGTGGTAGCGGGGGCTCGACGGAGACCCAGTACTTC. Translation: CASSSGGSGGSTETQYF.

This clonotype was counted many times. The chain couples TRBV2 to TRBJ2-7, with 7 bases matching TRBD1. Germline V gene sequence: CDR1 SNHLY, CDR2 FYNNEI. This CDR3 comprises 14 residues. The junction had 4 bases not matched to a gene; V was cut back by 3 bases and J by 2 bases. CDR3 region: CASSDQGVPYEQYF. The CDR3 coding sequence is TGTGCCAGCAGTGATCAGGGGGTTCCCTACGAGCAGTACTTC.

V usage is TRBV20-1 and J usage is TRBJ2-3; 10 nucleotides align to TRBD2. The V and J ends lost 7 bases and 3 bases, in that order; junction bases with no gene match: 7. CDR1 and CDR2 (germline): DFQATT, SNEGSKA (reference sequence). The CDR3 covers 14 residues. In DNA form, the CDR3 reads TGCAGTGTTACCGGACTAGCGGTTACAGATACGCAGTATTTT. This gives the protein CSVTGLAVTDTQYF.

This clonotype came up many times. The V gene is TRBV20-1, the J gene TRBJ2-7; TRBD2 agrees at 12 bases. The CDR3 extends over 16 amino acids. CDR1 DFQATT and CDR2 SNEGSKA come from the germline V gene (reference sequence). V trimming: 0 bases; J trimming: 4 bases; junction bases outside the gene matches: 7. As DNA, the CDR3 is TGCAGTGCTAGAGATTCTAGCGGGAGGGCCGGGTACGAGCAGTACTTC. Translation: CSARDSSGRAGYEQYF.

The sample holds many counts of this clonotype. The genes are TRBV9 and TRBJ2-5; 7 bases fit TRBD1. The CDR3 extends over 15 amino acids. Germline-derived CDR1 and CDR2 are SGDLS and YYNGEE. Trimming took 7 bases from V and 4 from J; bases not matched to a gene: 13. The CDR3 coding sequence is TGTGCCAGCCCAAAAGAGGGGGCGCCGGGAGAGACCCAGTACTTC. It translates to CASPKEGAPGETQYF.

This clonotype was seen only a few times. CDR3 coding DNA: TGTGCCAGCAGCTCGACTAGCGGGAGCGCGGAGACCCAGTACTTC. It encodes CASSSTSGSAETQYF. V gene TRBV7-2 combines with J gene TRBJ2-5; TRBD2 matches 12 bases. CDR3 size: 15 residues. The germline V gene encodes CDR1 SGHTA and CDR2 FQGNSA. V gave up 4 bases and J gave up 5 bases; unmatched junction bases: 5. Filled out from reference TRBV7-2 and TRBJ2-5, the complete variable domain reads GAGVSQSPSNKVTEKGKDVELRCDPISGHTALYWYRQSLGQGLEFLIYFQGNSAPDKSGLPSDRFSAERTGGSVSTLTIQRTQQEDSAVYLCASSSTSGSAETQYFGPGTRLLVL.

This clonotype was observed a few times. The chain uses TRBV25-1 and TRBJ2-3; TRBD1 matches at 7 bases. The CDR3 runs 17 residues. V was clipped by 4 bases and J by 0 bases; unmatched bases: 10. Germline CDR1 is MGHDK and CDR2 is SYGVNS. This CDR3 reads CASSGLYGTVSTDTQYF. Written as DNA, the CDR3 is TGTGCCAGCAGTGGCCTTTACGGGACAGTTAGCACAGATACGCAGTATTTT. Filled out from reference TRBV25-1 and TRBJ2-3, the complete variable domain reads EADIYQTPRYLVIGTGKKITLECSQTMGHDKMYWYQQDPGMELHLIHYSYGVNSTEKGDLSSESTVSRIRTEHFPLTLESARPSHTSQYLCASSGLYGTVSTDTQYFGPGTRLTVL.

This clonotype was picked up a small number of times. V and J are TRBV7-2 and TRBJ2-1, with D uncertain. This CDR3 contains 13 residues. The V and J ends lost 2 bases and 4 bases respectively, with 6 bases between them. Germline V gene lookup returns CDR1 SGHTA and CDR2 FQGNSA. For the CDR3, the DNA is TGTGCCAGCAGCTTAAGCAGGTACAATGAGCAGTTCTTC. This sequence encodes CASSLSRYNEQFF.

V usage is TRBV28 and J usage is TRBJ2-7; D gene unclear. The CDR3 runs 12 residues. Germline V gives CDR1 MDHEN, CDR2 SYDVKM. The V end was cut by 3 bases, the J end by 4 bases, with 7 bases between. CDR3 region: CASSFRRYEQYF. The CDR3 DNA is TGTGCCAGCAGTTTCCGCAGATACGAGCAGTACTTC.

This clonotype occurred many times. CDR3: CASSRTLWPNQPQHF. The CDR3 DNA reads as TGTGCCAGCAGCCGGACCCTATGGCCCAATCAGCCCCAGCATTTT. The chain combines TRBV5-8 with TRBJ1-5; D not certain. The CDR3 has 15 amino acids. Trimming left V 4 bases short and J 3 bases short, with 14 bases between. Germline assignment: CDR1 SGHTS and CDR2 YDEGEE.